The entry below describes one T cell receptor beta chain. The record originates from a study of identical twins. This CDR3 spans 15 amino acids. Germline V gives CDR1 MNHNS, CDR2 SASEGT. V was clipped by 8 bases and J by 7 bases, with 23 bases between them. A template switching step contributed a universal primer site, while unique molecular identifiers were present in the cDNA. TCRdb reprocessed the 5' RACE reads with MiXCR, giving one entry per CDR3 protein. The sample holds approximately 470,000 distinct CDR3 sequences, 13% to 15% seen once. A further study also used this sample, focusing on yellow fever vaccine responses in identical twins.

The chain recombines TRBV6-1 with TRBJ1-2; D is uncertain. The sequence was obtained from a woman aged 18-29 years in good health. The sequencing sample was made of CD4+ T cells sorted from blood. CDR3 protein: CASCSGGPGPSGYTF. The CDR3 nucleotides read TGTGCCAGCTGCTCCGGAGGCCCAGGCCCCAGTGGCTACACCTTC.